This TCR beta chain is from a study of OX40 agonist ivuxolimab in advanced cancers. Study-wide context: Cancers in dose escalation were hepatocellular, melanoma, renal cell and head and neck.

TCRdb's table, derived via immunoSEQ multiplex PCR, lists solely in-frame clones and lacks some. Of around 62,000 clones in the sample, roughly 87% were seen once. Overall study findings and caveats: Some nonresponders also had low normalized T-cell clonal expansion.

Comments on this clone: Its antigen is undetermined.

This CDR3 contains 16 residues. V was trimmed by 5 bases and J by 1 base, leaving 16 bases between them. CDR1 is SGHTA and CDR2 is FQGNSA in the germline V gene. This chain connects TRBV7-2 to TRBJ2-3, with D tentatively TRBD2 (6 bases). The input for sequencing was CD4+ or CD8+ T cells sorted from blood, taken in a trial of the OX40 agonist ivuxolimab. The receptor was isolated from an adult with an advanced solid tumor such as melanoma, head and neck, liver or kidney cancer. CDR3 in amino acids: CASSPSFREGTDTQYF. CDR3 DNA sequence: TGTGCCAGCAGCCCAAGTTTCAGGGAGGGCACAGATACGCAGTATTTT.